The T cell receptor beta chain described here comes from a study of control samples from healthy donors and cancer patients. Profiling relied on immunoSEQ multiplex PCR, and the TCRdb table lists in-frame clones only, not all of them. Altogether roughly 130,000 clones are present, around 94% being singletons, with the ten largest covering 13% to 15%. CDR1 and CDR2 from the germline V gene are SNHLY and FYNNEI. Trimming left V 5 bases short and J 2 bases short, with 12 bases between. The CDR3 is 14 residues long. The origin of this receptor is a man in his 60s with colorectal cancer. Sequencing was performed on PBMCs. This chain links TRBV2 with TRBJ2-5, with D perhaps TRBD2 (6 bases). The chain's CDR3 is CASSKGGVQETQYF. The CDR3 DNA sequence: TGTGCCAGCAGTAAAGGAGGGGTTCAAGAGACCCAGTACTTC.